The clone carrying this T cell receptor beta chain was found many times. This entry is derived from a study of tumor-infiltrating lymphocytes in primary liver carcinoma. Study details: There were roughly 3.65 to 7.5 million productive TCRbeta reads per sample, a yield similar across tissue types.

Total RNA and DNA came together from 20-30 mg of bulk tissue without cell sorting. Starting from roughly 540 ng of total RNA, TCR beta cDNA was produced with a primer in the constant region. Three nested multiplex PCR rounds, a slightly modified ARM-PCR, produced the libraries for TCR beta. Investigators reported that the first two PCR rounds, at 10 cycles each, used TRBV1-TRBV30 forward primers with a C-beta reverse primer. A single record per CDR3 protein comes from TCRdb applying MiXCR to the multiplex PCR reads. The top ten hold roughly 28% of the sample, which has around 79,000 distinct CDR3 sequences, roughly 71% seen once. Germline V CDR1 and CDR2: LNHDA, SQIVND (reference sequence). Trimming left V 3 bases short and J 2 bases short, with 13 bases between. The CDR3 spans 15 residues.

The receptor comes from a man aged 35 to 55 with primary liver carcinoma and hepatitis B virus infection. Sequences were obtained from tumor-adjacent normal liver tissue. The genes are TRBV19 and TRBJ1-1; D not certain. The CDR3 DNA is TGTGCCAGTAGTATCGGCCGCGGGGTAAACACTGAAGCTTTCTTT. Protein: CASSIGRGVNTEAFF. Supplemented by reference TRBV19 and TRBJ1-1, the full variable domain reads DGGITQSPKYLFRKEGQNVTLSCEQNLNHDAMYWYRQDPGQGLRLIYYSQIVNDFQKGDIAEGYSVSREKKESFPLTVTSAQKNPTAFYLCASSIGRGVNTEAFFGQGTRLTVV.